This TCR beta chain emerged from a study of T-cell reconstitution after alpha-beta-depleted transplantation in children (dated by TCRdb to 2016 to 2017). Background for the entire study: T-cell immune reconstitution after TCRalphabeta/CD19-depleted allogeneic hematopoietic cell transplantation in children was quantitatively tracked in the study by means of TCR repertoire profiling.

This clonotype was detected many times. There is no known antigen for this receptor. The input lacks base qualities; no much larger clone sits a single base away. The library was made by PCR. Instrument used: Illumina HiSeq 2500. To normalize quantification of the TCRbeta repertoire, the TCR libraries were built with molecular barcoding that relied on unique molecular identifiers. Using fastp at Q25 and MiXCR, TCRdb reprocessed the public reads and kept productive beta chains. Here each entry gathers all rows of one CDR3 protein and keeps the most common genes and DNA. This sample lists about 110,000 distinct CDR3 sequences; 10% were detected once. Clones ranked in the top ten supply 6.5% to 9.5% of the sample. V lost 3 bases and J lost 0 bases; the stretch between them is 6 bases long. Looking up the germline V gene yields CDR1 SQVTM and CDR2 ANQGSEA. Its CDR3 holds 13 amino acids, cysteine through phenylalanine. The kept DNA is CDR3 alone, 39 bases in frame from the first base.

The sequenced sample was PBMCs from the stem cell graft donor, obtained from the stem cell graft. The sequence was collected from a human donor who donated a stem cell graft to a child with acute lymphoblastic leukemia. Here the chain combines TRBV29-1 and TRBJ1-3, with no D gene named confidently. DNA sequence: TGCAGCGTTGAGGCGGGCTCTGGAAACACCATATATTTT. Translated, it reads CSVEAGSGNTIYF.